This TCR beta chain was sequenced in a study of cytomegalovirus exposure and HLA in healthy donors. Study observations and caveats: TCR beta V- and J-gene trimming was later associated with a missense DCLRE1C variant.

The CDR3 contains 14 residues. The germline gives CDR1 SNHLY, CDR2 FYNNEI. The V and J ends lost 4 bases and 7 bases respectively, with 16 bases between them. On this clone: As yet, its antigen is unknown.

The PCR contained 60 Vbeta and 13 Jbeta primers. The repertoire was sequenced with immunoSEQ multiplex PCR; TCRdb's copy has only in-frame clones and lacks some. Listed are about 160,000 clones; around 1.4% falls within the top ten. This TCR came from a woman aged 60 to 75 in good health and CMV-seronegative. Sequenced: PBMCs. V and J are TRBV2 and TRBJ1-1; D is unresolved. The CDR3 DNA reads as TGTGCCAGCAGTGTTAGGGAGGAGAGAAATGAAGCTTTCTTT. Its translation: CASSVREERNEAFF.